The 21 T cell receptor beta chains below were found in one sample sequenced in a study of T cells in Graves' hyperthyroidism and ophthalmopathy. TCR beta CDR3 regions were amplified from RNA transcripts. The HTBI primer set served for first-round RT-PCR of the TCR CDR3. MiXCR was run by TCRdb on the multiplex PCR reads, yielding one entry per CDR3 protein. The repertoire holds 650,000 to 700,000 distinct CDR3 sequences, with 17% as singletons. Sequencing input: blood. The origin of the receptors is a man over 45 with Graves' hyperthyroidism.

The chain recombines TRBV29-1 with TRBJ1-5, with a tentative D call TRBD1 (6 bases). V dropped 4 bases and J dropped 2 bases, with 15 bases sitting between them. CDR1 is SQVTM and CDR2 is ANQGSEA in the germline V gene. CDR3 size: 15 residues. This CDR3 is CSVAVGGGGNQPQHF. In DNA, the CDR3 is TGCAGCGTTGCCGTAGGGGGGGGGGGCAATCAGCCCCAGCATTTT.

This clonotype has more than one count but fewer than ten. The chain has TRBV20-1 and TRBJ1-5; D might be TRBD1 (5 bases). This CDR3 region has 16 residues. V was trimmed by 0 bases and J by 0 bases, leaving 12 bases between them. Germline assignment: CDR1 DFQATT and CDR2 SNEGSKA (reference sequence). The CDR3 DNA reads as TGCAGTGCTAGAGAGACAGCCAGTTTTAGCAATCAGCCCCAGCATTTT. As protein: CSARETASFSNQPQHF.

The chain has TRBV5-1 and TRBJ1-2, with 8 bases lining up with TRBD1. The CDR3 has 13 amino acids. Germline CDR1 is SGHRS and CDR2 is YFSETQ. Trimming cost V 4 bases and J 4 bases; bases outside gene matches: 3. CDR3 amino acids: CASSPGQAYGYTF. DNA for the CDR3: TGCGCCAGCAGCCCGGGACAGGCCTATGGCTACACCTTC.

This clonotype was counted at least ten times. This chain joins TRBV13 and TRBJ1-2, with D perhaps TRBD1 (6 bases). The germline V and J ends were trimmed by 4 bases and 0 bases, with 15 bases remaining between them. Germline CDR1 PRHDT, CDR2 FYEKMQ (reference sequence). The CDR3 loop spans 16 amino acids. In DNA, the CDR3 is TGTGCCAGCAGCTCAGGGGCAGGGCGGGCTAACTATGGCTACACCTTC. It translates to CASSSGAGRANYGYTF.

A remark on this clonotype: A much larger clone differs from this one at a single base, so this may be a read error. This chain connects TRBV15 to TRBJ2-7, with a weak D call TRBD2 (6 bases). There are 11 residues in the CDR3. CDR1 is LNHNV and CDR2 is YYDKDF in the germline V gene (reference sequence). CDR3 DNA sequence: TGTGCCACCAGCAGGGACTACGAGCGGTACTTC. Protein: CATSRDYERYF.

The CDR3 spells CASSLEVVLAAQYF. The CDR3 region has the DNA TGTGCCAGCAGCTTAGAAGTCGTACTAGCAGCGCAGTATTTT. This chain connects TRBV7-9 to TRBJ2-3, with D possibly being TRBD2 (6 bases). Germline values: CDR1 SEHNR, CDR2 FQNEAQ (reference sequence). V lost 1 base, J lost 10 bases, and 15 bases lay in between. The CDR3 has 14 residues.

This clonotype has ten or more counts. The V call is TRBV19, the J call TRBJ2-7; the D gene is possibly TRBD1 (6 bases). Germline CDR1 and CDR2: LNHDA and SQIVND (reference sequence). The V end was cut by 6 bases, the J end by 2 bases, with 11 bases between. This CDR3 has 13 amino acids. The DNA of the CDR3 is TGTGCCAGTAGCCGGGACAACACCTACGAGCAGTACTTC. This encodes CASSRDNTYEQYF. Using reference TRBV19 and TRBJ2-7 for the parts outside the CDR3, the full variable domain is DGGITQSPKYLFRKEGQNVTLSCEQNLNHDAMYWYRQDPGQGLRLIYYSQIVNDFQKGDIAEGYSVSREKKESFPLTVTSAQKNPTAFYLCASSRDNTYEQYFGPGTRLTVT.

This chain uses TRBV19 with TRBJ2-2, with 8 bases that match TRBD1. The CDR3 totals 13 residues. The germline V gene encodes CDR1 LNHDA and CDR2 SQIVND (reference sequence). V lost 6 bases to trimming and J lost 7 bases; unmatched junction nucleotides: 4. The CDR3 spells CASRAGGHGELFF. CDR3 DNA sequence: TGTGCCAGTAGGGCAGGGGGCCACGGGGAGCTGTTTTTT.

This clonotype was found a few times. The chain carries TRBV5-1 and TRBJ1-1; 7 bases line up with TRBD1. The CDR3 totals 14 residues. Germline V gene sequence: CDR1 SGHRS, CDR2 YFSETQ. Germline trimming cut 4 bases from V and 4 bases from J; bases unmatched to any gene: 7. CDR3: CASSAQGSSTEAFF. In nucleotides, the CDR3 is TGCGCCAGCAGCGCACAGGGGAGTAGCACTGAAGCTTTCTTT.

There are a few counts of this clonotype. The chain links TRBV20-1 to TRBJ2-4; D possibly corresponds to TRBD2 (6 bases). The germline V and J ends were trimmed by 0 bases and 0 bases, with 18 bases remaining between them. This CDR3 comprises 18 residues. CDR1 is DFQATT, CDR2 SNEGSKA, per germline (reference sequence). The CDR3 nucleotides are TGCAGTGCTAGAGATTTCTTTGCGGAGGGGCCAGCCAAAAACATTCAGTACTTC. Its protein product is CSARDFFAEGPAKNIQYF.

This clonotype was seen ten or more times. The chain has TRBV29-1 and TRBJ2-1; 7 bases map to TRBD2. Trimming at V came to 5 bases and at J to 5 bases, leaving 6 bases not matched to a gene. In germline, CDR1 is SQVTM, CDR2 ANQGSEA. The CDR3 length is 13 residues. The CDR3: CSVPGLPHNEQFF. The CDR3 DNA reads TGCAGCGTTCCGGGACTACCTCACAATGAGCAGTTCTTC.

The chain couples TRBV6-4 to TRBJ2-1, with 11 bases matching TRBD2. The CDR3 consists of 19 residues. Germline V gene sequence: CDR1 MRHNA, CDR2 SNTAGT. The junction had 14 bases not matched to a gene; V was cut back by 2 bases and J by 5 bases. The CDR3 sequence is CASSDEMVAGGPWDNEQFF. CDR3 coding DNA: TGTGCCAGCAGTGACGAAATGGTAGCGGGAGGGCCTTGGGACAATGAGCAGTTCTTC.

There are many counts of this clonotype. The chain is built from TRBV27 and TRBJ2-7; D remains unclear. Germline assignment: CDR1 MNHEY and CDR2 SMNVEV (reference sequence). Trimming removed 6 bases at V and 3 bases at J, with 15 bases between. This CDR3 has 14 residues. The CDR3 here is CASSPSGEFYEQYF. The CDR3 DNA reads as TGTGCCAGCAGCCCTTCTGGGGAATTCTACGAGCAGTACTTC.

This clonotype was seen more than once but under ten times. The junction shows a germline mismatch at one end, possibly a read error. The rearrangement links TRBV28 to TRBJ2-1; D perhaps matches TRBD1 (6 bases). The germline V gene encodes CDR1 MDHEN and CDR2 SYDVKM. The CDR3 runs to 14 residues. The CDR3 spells CASSLGTLYNEQLF. The CDR3 coding sequence is TGTGCCAGCAGTTTGGGGACACTTTACAATGAGCAGCTCTTC.

This clonotype has at least ten counts. The chain recombines TRBV28 with TRBJ2-1, with D possibly matching TRBD2 (5 bases). The CDR3 covers 13 residues. V was cut by 6 bases and J by 9 bases, with 15 bases left in between. The germline V gene encodes CDR1 MDHEN and CDR2 SYDVKM. The DNA for the CDR3 is TGTGCCAGCAGATCCCCCGGAGGCACTGAGCAGTTCTTC. It yields the protein CASRSPGGTEQFF.

This clonotype was recorded at least ten times. The rearrangement links TRBV7-2 to TRBJ2-7; D is uncertain. V was shortened by 3 bases and J by 0 bases, with 12 bases between the two germline ends. Germline CDR1 and CDR2: SGHTA and FQGNSA. There are 15 residues in the CDR3. The CDR3 loop is CASSLGSFGSYEQYF. DNA for the CDR3: TGTGCCAGCAGCTTGGGTAGCTTCGGCTCCTACGAGCAGTACTTC.

CDR3: CASSEASGSFTDTQYF. The CDR3 nucleotides read TGCGCCAGCAGTGAGGCGAGCGGGAGTTTCACAGATACGCAGTATTTT. V gene TRBV10-1 combines with J gene TRBJ2-3; TRBD2 agrees at 8 bases. V gave up 2 bases and J gave up 2 bases; unmatched junction bases: 6. CDR3 length equals 16 residues. CDR1 is WNHNN and CDR2 is SYGVQD in the germline V gene (reference sequence).

The chain is built from TRBV7-8 and TRBJ1-2; no clear D. Deletions cut 1 base from V and 3 bases from J, with 9 bases between. There are 14 residues in the CDR3. CDR1 is SGHVS and CDR2 is FQNEAQ in the germline V gene. CDR3 DNA sequence: TGTGCCAGCAGCTTAGGACGACATCACTATGGCTACACCTTC. It encodes CASSLGRHHYGYTF.

V is TRBV6-1 and J is TRBJ2-1, with no clear D. Per the germline V gene, CDR1 is MNHNS and CDR2 is SASEGT. This CDR3 comprises 11 residues. V lost 7 bases to trimming and J lost 9 bases, with 10 bases between them. CDR3 region: CASIRSTEQFF. In DNA form, the CDR3 reads TGTGCCAGCATCAGGTCAACTGAGCAGTTCTTC.

The V call is TRBV20-1, the J call TRBJ1-2, with D uncertain. Trimming took 6 bases from V and 6 from J, leaving 20 bases between them. The CDR3 runs to 14 residues. CDR1 and CDR2 from the germline V gene are DFQATT and SNEGSKA (reference sequence). The CDR3 sequence is CSASGVTSDDGYTF. CDR3 nucleotide sequence: TGCAGTGCGTCCGGGGTGACGTCTGATGATGGCTACACCTTC.

CDR3 DNA sequence: TGTGCCAGCAGCTTGGACAGTTCTAACTATGGCTACACCTTC. Residues: CASSLDSSNYGYTF. The V gene is TRBV5-8, the J gene TRBJ1-2; D remains ambiguous. Germline-derived CDR1 and CDR2 are SGHTS and YDEGEE. The CDR3 totals 14 residues. With 0 bases removed from V and 0 bases from J, the gap between germline ends came to 6 bases.